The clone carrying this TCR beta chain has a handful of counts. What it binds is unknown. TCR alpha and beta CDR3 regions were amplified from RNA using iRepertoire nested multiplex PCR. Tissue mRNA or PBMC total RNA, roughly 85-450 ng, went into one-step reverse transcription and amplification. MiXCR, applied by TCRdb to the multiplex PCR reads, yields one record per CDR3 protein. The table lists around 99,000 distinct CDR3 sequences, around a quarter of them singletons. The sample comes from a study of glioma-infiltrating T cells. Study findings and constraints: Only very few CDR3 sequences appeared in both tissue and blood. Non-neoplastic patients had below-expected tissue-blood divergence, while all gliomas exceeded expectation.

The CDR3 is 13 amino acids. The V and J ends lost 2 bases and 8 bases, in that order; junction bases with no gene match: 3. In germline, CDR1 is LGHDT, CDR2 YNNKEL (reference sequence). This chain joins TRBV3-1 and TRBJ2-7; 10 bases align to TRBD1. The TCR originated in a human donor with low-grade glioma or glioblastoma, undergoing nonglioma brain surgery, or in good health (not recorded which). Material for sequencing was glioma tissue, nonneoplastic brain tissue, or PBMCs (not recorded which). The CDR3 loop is CASSQSGQGKQYF. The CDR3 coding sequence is TGTGCCAGCAGCCAATCGGGACAGGGGAAGCAGTACTTC.